Listed here are 19 T cell receptor beta chains from one sample, sequenced in a study of T cell responses to AZD1222 COVID-19 vaccine. Profiled with immunoSEQ multiplex PCR; TCRdb holds only in-frame clones, not every one. The sample shows approximately 90,000 clones, 80% to 90% of them seen only once. The source was peripheral blood, collected on day 0 of AZD1222 vaccination. Every receptor here comes from an adult in good health.

The chain couples TRBV12-1 to TRBJ2-1; the D call of TRBD2 is as the table states it, not checked on the DNA. TRBV12-1 is described as a pseudogene. The CDR3 length is 15 residues. This CDR3 is CASSMTSGPYNEQFF. Written as DNA, the CDR3 is TGTGCCAGCAGCATGACTAGCGGGCCTTACAATGAGCAGTTCTTC.

The CDR3 coding sequence is TGTGCCATCATGGGACAACAGAACACTGAAGCTTTCTTT. Amino acids: CAIMGQQNTEAFF. The rearrangement links TRBV10-3 to TRBJ1-1, with TRBD1 as a possible D gene (6 bases). Germline V gene data show CDR1 as ENHRY and CDR2 as SYGVKD. The CDR3 totals 13 residues. Between the trimmed V and J ends, which lost 7 bases and 1 base, there was a span of 10 bases.

This chain joins TRBV5-5 and TRBJ2-3, with D unresolved. The CDR3 extends over 15 amino acids. Germline V gene sequence: CDR1 SGHKS, CDR2 YYEKEE (reference sequence). Trimming shortened V by 0 bases and J by 4 bases, and 12 bases separated the two germline ends. CDR3 loop: CASSLASSAPDTQYF. The CDR3 coding sequence is TGTGCCAGCAGCTTGGCCAGCTCAGCCCCAGATACGCAGTATTTT.

The chain recombines TRBV14 with TRBJ1-4; D uncertain. CDR3 length equals 15 residues. Germline CDR1 reads SGHDN; CDR2 reads FVKESK. The V end was cut by 4 bases, the J end by 4 bases, with 13 bases between. CDR3 amino acids: CASSPSWTINEKLFF. Written as DNA, the CDR3 is TGTGCCAGCAGCCCCTCGTGGACTATTAATGAAAAACTGTTTTTT.

The chain joins TRBV5-1 to TRBJ1-2; 7 bases agree with TRBD1. J lost 2 bases, V lost 4 bases, and 5 bases had no gene match. The CDR3 spans 14 residues. Germline V CDR1 and CDR2: SGHRS, YFSETQ. CDR3 region: CASSGETGNYGYTF. The CDR3 DNA is TGCGCCAGCAGCGGTGAGACAGGGAACTATGGCTACACCTTC. Combining the CDR3 with reference TRBV5-1 and TRBJ1-2 gives the whole variable domain KAGVTQTPRYLIKTRGQQVTLSCSPISGHRSVSWYQQTPGQGLQFLFEYFSETQRNKGNFPGRFSGRQFSNSRSEMNVSTLELGDSALYLCASSGETGNYGYTFGSGTRLTVV.

This clone has more than one count but fewer than ten. CDR3 loop: CASSSQMTPLHF. Here the CDR3 DNA reads TGTGCCAGCAGTTCCCAAATGACGCCCCTCCACTTT. The chain carries TRBV12-3 or TRBV12-4 and TRBJ1-6; no firm D call. The CDR3 extends over 12 amino acids. V dropped 4 bases and J dropped 13 bases, with 11 bases sitting between them.

V and J are TRBV29-1 and TRBJ2-5; 12 bases are shared with TRBD2. Looked up from germline, CDR1 is SQVTM and CDR2 is ANQGSEA. The CDR3 sequence is 13 residues long. Trimming cost V 4 bases and J 4 bases; bases outside gene matches: 1. CDR3: CSVAGLAGETQYF. The CDR3 region has the DNA TGCAGCGTTGCGGGACTAGCGGGAGAGACCCAGTACTTC.

This chain uses TRBV5-1 with TRBJ2-3; TRBD1 matches 11 bases. V lost 0 bases, J lost 4 bases, and 4 bases stayed unmatched. CDR3 length: 16 amino acids. CDR1 is SGHRS and CDR2 is YFSETQ in the germline V gene. CDR3: CASSLVGQGASDTQYF. The DNA of the CDR3 is TGCGCCAGCAGCTTGGTCGGACAGGGGGCTTCAGATACGCAGTATTTT.

The V call is TRBV14, the J call TRBJ2-7; 9 nucleotides align to TRBD2. There are 17 residues in the CDR3. Germline V lookup: CDR1 SGHDN, CDR2 FVKESK. J lost 7 bases, V lost 0 bases, and 13 bases had no gene match. This CDR3 is CASSQDPSGLAMGEQYF. CDR3 bases: TGTGCCAGCAGCCAAGACCCCTCGGGACTAGCAATGGGGGAGCAGTACTTC. The whole variable domain, remainder taken from reference TRBV14 and TRBJ2-7, is EAGVTQFPSHSVIEKGQTVTLRCDPISGHDNLYWYRRVMGKEIKFLLHFVKESKQDESGMPNNRFLAERTGGTYSTLKVQPAELEDSGVYFCASSQDPSGLAMGEQYFGPGTRLTVT.

This clone was seen once. This chain uses TRBV3-1 (or the pseudogene TRBV3-2) with TRBJ1-5, with D perhaps TRBD1 (5 bases). Germline CDR1 reads LGHDT; CDR2 reads YNNKEL (reference sequence). The V gene lost 1 base and the J gene lost 7 bases, with 14 bases spanning the gap. The CDR3 has 15 amino acids. CDR3 residues: CASSQGDGSRQPQHF. CDR3 sequence (DNA): TGTGCCAGCAGCCAAGGGGACGGTTCAAGGCAGCCCCAGCATTTT.

The genes are TRBV5-4 and TRBJ1-6, with TRBD1 matching 7 bases. CDR3 length: 17 amino acids. The V gene end was trimmed by 4 bases and the J gene end by 7 bases; junction bases not matched to a gene: 14. Germline assignment: CDR1 SGHNT and CDR2 YYREEE (reference sequence). In DNA form, the CDR3 reads TGTGCCAGCAGCGGGGGACCTACGACAGGGAAAAATTCACCCCTCCACTTT. Amino acid sequence: CASSGGPTTGKNSPLHF.

The sample holds one count of this clone. This chain joins TRBV18 and TRBJ2-1, with 8 bases aligning to TRBD2. Germline loops: CDR1 KGHSH, CDR2 LQKENI. With 3 bases clipped from V and 10 bases from J, the junction kept 5 bases outside the gene matches. This CDR3 is built from 13 residues. The CDR3 here is CASSPRTSLEQFF. The CDR3 DNA reads as TGTGCCAGCTCACCCCGGACTAGCCTGGAGCAGTTCTTC.

The rearrangement joins TRBV6-1 to TRBJ2-1; 9 bases map to TRBD2. In germline, CDR1 is MNHNS, CDR2 SASEGT. The CDR3 totals 15 residues. Trimming at V came to 3 bases and at J to 8 bases, leaving 8 bases not matched to a gene. This CDR3 reads CASSDGLARYDEQFF. The CDR3 DNA reads as TGTGCCAGCAGTGACGGACTAGCGAGGTATGATGAGCAGTTCTTC.

The rearrangement joins TRBV2 to TRBJ1-2; 8 bases agree with TRBD1. V dropped 1 base and J dropped 7; count of bases not matched to a gene: 2. This CDR3 has 13 amino acids. Germline V CDR1 and CDR2: SNHLY, FYNNEI. DNA of the CDR3: TGTGCCAGCAGTGAAGGAACAGGGGGTGGCTACACCTTC. Its protein is CASSEGTGGGYTF. Full variable domain (outside the CDR3, taken from reference TRBV2 and TRBJ1-2): EPEVTQTPSHQVTQMGQEVILRCVPISNHLYFYWYRQILGQKVEFLVSFYNNEISEKSEIFDDQFSVERPDGSNFTLKIRSTKLEDSAMYFCASSEGTGGGYTFGSGTRLTVV.

This clone was observed a single time. The rearrangement links TRBV5-4 to TRBJ2-2; D is possibly TRBD1 or TRBD2 (5 bases each). There are 14 residues in the CDR3. Trimming took off 9 bases at V and 5 bases at J, with 17 bases between the two ends. Germline assignment: CDR1 SGHNT and CDR2 YYREEE (reference sequence). CDR3 residues: CATRTRGDTGELFF. CDR3 DNA: TGTGCCACCAGGACACGGGGCGATACCGGGGAGCTGTTTTTT.

The V and J genes are TRBV19 and TRBJ1-2; a weak D match, TRBD1 (5 bases). Trimming took off 0 bases at V and 4 bases at J, with 12 bases between the two ends. The germline CDR1 and CDR2 sequences are LNHDA and SQIVND (reference sequence). The CDR3 covers 15 residues. The CDR3 region is CASSIDRGRLYGYTF. The CDR3 coding sequence is TGTGCCAGTAGTATAGATCGGGGGAGGCTCTATGGCTACACCTTC.

The chain carries TRBV12-2 and TRBJ2-1; TRBD2, the table's D call, was not compared with the DNA. TRBV12-2 is described as a pseudogene. This CDR3 is 20 amino acids long. The CDR3 spells CASRLVGQLRERQVNNEQFF. CDR3 nucleotide sequence: TGTGCAAGTCGCTTAGTAGGGCAACTCCGGGAGCGTCAGGTAAACAATGAGCAGTTCTTC.

The chain has TRBV7-8 and TRBJ2-6; D is possibly TRBD2 (6 bases). The germline V and J ends were trimmed by 3 bases and 1 base, with 13 bases remaining between them. The V gene's germline CDR1 is SGHVS and CDR2 FQNEAQ. This CDR3 has 17 amino acids. CDR3 residues: CASSLPAGPSGANVLTF. DNA for the CDR3: TGTGCCAGCAGCTTGCCAGCGGGTCCTTCTGGGGCCAACGTCCTGACTTTC. Using reference TRBV7-8 and TRBJ2-6 for the parts outside the CDR3, the full variable domain is GAGVSQSPRYKVAKRGQDVALRCDPISGHVSLFWYQQALGQGPEFLTYFQNEAQLDKSGLPSDRFFAERPEGSVSTLKIQRTQQEDSAVYLCASSLPAGPSGANVLTFGAGSRLTVL.

The chain combines TRBV2 with TRBJ2-7; D possibly corresponds to TRBD2 (5 bases). Germline values: CDR1 SNHLY, CDR2 FYNNEI. Trimming took off 6 bases at V and 0 bases at J, with 9 bases between the two ends. The CDR3 loop spans 13 amino acids. The CDR3 region has the DNA TGTGCCAGCAGGGGGAGTACCTCCTACGAGCAGTACTTC. This codes for CASRGSTSYEQYF.